The subject of this entry is one T cell receptor (beta chain). This entry belongs to a study of OX40 agonist ivuxolimab in advanced cancers. Sequencing was performed with immunoSEQ multiplex PCR; in TCRdb, only in-frame clones are kept and a portion is missing. The profile shows some 140,000 clones, 90% of them singletons. Material: CD4+ or CD8+ T cells sorted from blood, obtained in a trial of the OX40 agonist ivuxolimab. This TCR came from an adult with an advanced solid tumor such as melanoma, head and neck, liver or kidney cancer.

The CDR3 loop reads CASSLLASGAETQYF. In DNA, the CDR3 is TGCGCCAGCAGCTTGTTGGCTAGCGGAGCGGAGACCCAGTACTTC. The chain is built from TRBV5-1 and TRBJ2-5; 7 bases agree with TRBD2. V shed 1 base and J 5 bases; nucleotides not matched to a gene: 8. Germline CDR1 SGHRS, CDR2 YFSETQ. The CDR3 consists of 15 residues.